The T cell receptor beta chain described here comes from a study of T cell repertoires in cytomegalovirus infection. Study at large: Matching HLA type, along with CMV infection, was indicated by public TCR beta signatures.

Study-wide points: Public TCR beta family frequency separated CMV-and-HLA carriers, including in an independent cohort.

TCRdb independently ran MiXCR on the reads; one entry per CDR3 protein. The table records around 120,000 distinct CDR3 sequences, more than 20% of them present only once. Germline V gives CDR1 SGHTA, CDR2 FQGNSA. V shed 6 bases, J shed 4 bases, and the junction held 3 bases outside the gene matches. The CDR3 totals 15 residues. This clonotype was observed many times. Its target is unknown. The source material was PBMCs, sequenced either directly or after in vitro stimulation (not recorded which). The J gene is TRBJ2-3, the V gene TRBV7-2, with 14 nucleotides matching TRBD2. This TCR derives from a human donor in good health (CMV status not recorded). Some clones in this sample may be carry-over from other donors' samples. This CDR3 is CASSSTSGRADTQYF. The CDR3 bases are TGTGCCAGCAGTTCGACTAGCGGGAGGGCAGATACGCAGTATTTT.